The clone carrying this T cell receptor beta chain occurred once. With 1 base removed from V and 1 base from J, the gap between germline ends came to 8 bases. This CDR3 region has 14 residues. The V gene's germline CDR1 is SGDLS and CDR2 YYNGEE. The method was immunoSEQ multiplex PCR; TCRdb's version includes in-frame clones alone and lacks a portion of them. The data hold fewer than 50,000 clones, with approximately 90% observed a single time. The sample originates from a study of control samples from healthy donors and cancer patients. V usage is TRBV9 and J usage is TRBJ1-1; D is unclear. Sequencing was done on a sample of PBMCs. This clonotype originated in a man in his thirties or forties with colorectal cancer. CDR3 nucleotide sequence: TGTGCCAGCAGCGTATCACGGAGGAACACTGAAGCTTTCTTT. As protein: CASSVSRRNTEAFF.